The next 25 T cell receptor beta chains were all read from a single sample in a study of post-analysis software for immune sequencing data. Incorporated into the TCR beta cDNA libraries were unique molecular identifiers, which served to reduce PCR and sequencing biases. MiXCR, applied by TCRdb to the PCR reads, yields one record per CDR3 protein. The sample contains more than 500,000 distinct CDR3 sequences, approximately 31% of which appear only once. Study outcomes and limitations: In patients, about 5 TRBV segments were more frequent than in controls, with TRBV5-6, TRBV5-1 and TRBV20-1 among them.

These receptors' targets are unknown. The specimen sequenced was blood. Every receptor here comes from a girl between 2 and 17 years old with multiple sclerosis.

The J gene is TRBJ1-2, the V gene TRBV15; TRBD1 aligns across 9 bases. The CDR3 totals 15 residues. V lost 1 base, J lost 6 bases, and 6 bases stayed unmatched. Germline loops: CDR1 LNHNV, CDR2 YYDKDF (reference sequence). This CDR3 reads CATSRVGQGFHGYTF. CDR3 DNA: TGTGCCACCAGCAGAGTGGGACAGGGTTTCCATGGCTACACCTTC.

Comment on this clonotype: Compared with germline, one end of the junction differs, possibly owing to a read error. This chain joins TRBV7-7 and TRBJ1-6; TRBD1 aligns across 8 bases. The germline V gene has CDR1 SSHAT and CDR2 FNYEAQ (reference sequence). This CDR3 spans 14 amino acids. The CDR3 here is CASSPGGERSPLHF. The CDR3 DNA follows: TGTGCTAGCAGCCCAGGGGGCGAGCGGTCACCCCTCCACTTT.

V usage is TRBV5-1 and J usage is TRBJ1-1; a possible D gene is TRBD1 (5 bases). Trimming removed 4 bases at V and 4 bases at J, with 14 bases between. In germline, CDR1 is SGHRS, CDR2 YFSETQ. The CDR3 contains 14 residues. CDR3 DNA sequence: TGCGCCAGCAGCCTGGCCGGGGGGAGCACTGAAGCTTTCTTT. This translates into CASSLAGGSTEAFF. The variable domain in full, completed from reference TRBV5-1 and TRBJ1-1, reads KAGVTQTPRYLIKTRGQQVTLSCSPISGHRSVSWYQQTPGQGLQFLFEYFSETQRNKGNFPGRFSGRQFSNSRSEMNVSTLELGDSALYLCASSLAGGSTEAFFGQGTRLTVV.

V gene TRBV7-2 combines with J gene TRBJ2-2; D not certain. Trimming took off 3 bases at V and 4 bases at J, with 15 bases between the two ends. The CDR3 has 16 amino acids. Germline CDR1 SGHTA, CDR2 FQGNSA. CDR3 sequence reads: CASSFVEVLSTGELFF. The CDR3 DNA is TGTGCCAGCAGCTTTGTAGAAGTTCTTAGCACCGGGGAGCTGTTTTTT.

CDR3 in DNA: TGTGCCAGCAGCCGAGGACTAGCGGAAGAGACCCAGTACTTC. Its protein is CASSRGLAEETQYF. The V call is TRBV12-3 or TRBV12-4, the J call TRBJ2-5; 10 bases are a match to TRBD2. CDR3 length equals 14 residues. V trimming: 6 bases; J trimming: 3 bases; junction bases outside the gene matches: 4.

The CDR3 is CASSSLGSYEQYF. The CDR3 DNA reads as TGTGCCAGCAGTTCACTAGGGAGCTACGAGCAGTACTTC. The rearrangement joins TRBV6-5 to TRBJ2-7; D may be TRBD2 (5 bases). The CDR3 is made up of 13 amino acids. Trimming cost V 4 bases and J 3 bases, with 10 bases left between them. Germline CDR1 MNHEY, CDR2 SVGAGI.

The chain carries TRBV5-1 and TRBJ1-2, with D perhaps matching TRBD1 (5 bases). V was trimmed by 0 bases and J by 0 bases, leaving 15 bases between them. Germline V gene lookup returns CDR1 SGHRS and CDR2 YFSETQ. CDR3 length equals 17 residues. The CDR3 sequence is CASSLGQNTQTNYGYTF. The CDR3 DNA reads as TGCGCCAGCAGCTTGGGACAGAATACACAGACTAACTATGGCTACACCTTC. Supplemented by reference TRBV5-1 and TRBJ1-2, the full variable domain reads KAGVTQTPRYLIKTRGQQVTLSCSPISGHRSVSWYQQTPGQGLQFLFEYFSETQRNKGNFPGRFSGRQFSNSRSEMNVSTLELGDSALYLCASSLGQNTQTNYGYTFGSGTRLTVV.

This clonotype showed up just a few times. The chain links TRBV10-3 to TRBJ1-1; D gene uncertain. The ends were cut back, 2 bases at V and 8 bases at J, with 9 bases in the middle. Per the germline V gene, CDR1 is ENHRY and CDR2 is SYGVKD. The CDR3 spans 12 residues. The CDR3 reads CAISEGETEAFF. CDR3 nucleotides: TGTGCCATCAGTGAGGGGGAAACCGAAGCTTTCTTT.

In this sample, this clonotype turned up a few times. The J gene is TRBJ2-7, the V gene TRBV5-1; 8 bases fit TRBD2. The DNA end lines up better with TRBJ2-4; the J call may be wrong. Germline loops: CDR1 SGHRS, CDR2 YFSETQ. The CDR3 covers 15 residues. The chain's CDR3 is CASSTTAGVPNIQYF. For the CDR3, the DNA is TGCGCCAGCAGCACCACAGCGGGGGTCCCGAACATTCAGTACTTC.

In DNA form, the CDR3 reads TGTGCCATCAGTGAAAGGAGGGGACAGGGGAACACTGAAGCTTTCTTT. It codes for CAISERRGQGNTEAFF. The gene calls are TRBV10-3 and TRBJ1-1; 9 bases are shared with TRBD1. The CDR3 is 16 amino acids. J gave up 1 base and V 3 bases, and 6 bases lay outside the gene matches. Germline CDR1 and CDR2: ENHRY and SYGVKD.

The chain recombines TRBV5-1 with TRBJ1-2; weak D call: TRBD1 (6 bases). The CDR3 covers 13 residues. V gave up 2 bases and J gave up 6 bases, with 11 bases separating them. Germline loops: CDR1 SGHRS, CDR2 YFSETQ. Here the CDR3 DNA reads TGCGCCAGCAGCTTCGTACAGGGAGATGGCTACACCTTC. Amino acid sequence: CASSFVQGDGYTF.

This chain joins TRBV20-1 and TRBJ2-5, with D possibly matching TRBD1 (5 bases). CDR1 and CDR2 (germline): DFQATT, SNEGSKA (reference sequence). This CDR3 comprises 14 residues. Trimming cost V 1 base and J 1 base, with 10 bases left between them. The CDR3 sequence is CSARGMGLQETQYF. The CDR3 DNA sequence: TGCAGTGCTAGAGGAATGGGGCTCCAAGAGACCCAGTACTTC.

The chain is built from TRBV3-1 and TRBJ1-1; D unresolved. The length of the CDR3 is 13 residues. Deletions cut 0 bases from V and 5 bases from J, with 7 bases between. Per germline, CDR1 LGHDT and CDR2 YNNKEL (reference sequence). The CDR3 loop reads CASSQEGRTEAFF. Written as DNA, the CDR3 is TGTGCCAGCAGCCAAGAAGGTCGGACTGAAGCTTTCTTT.

This chain links TRBV20-1 with TRBJ2-7; perhaps TRBD2 as D (6 bases). V was shortened by 0 bases and J by 5 bases, with 11 bases between the two germline ends. The CDR3 is 13 amino acids. CDR1 is DFQATT, CDR2 SNEGSKA, per germline (reference sequence). CDR3: CSAREPGGNEQYF. In DNA, the CDR3 is TGCAGTGCTAGAGAACCCGGGGGTAACGAGCAGTACTTC.

V gene TRBV5-1 combines with J gene TRBJ2-2; 12 positions agree with TRBD2. Germline trimming cut 5 bases from V and 4 bases from J; bases unmatched to any gene: 6. This CDR3 has 16 amino acids. Germline CDR1 SGHRS, CDR2 YFSETQ. The chain's CDR3 is CASSPGLAGSTGELFF. The CDR3 nucleotides are TGCGCCAGCAGTCCGGGACTAGCGGGCTCCACCGGGGAGCTGTTTTTT. The whole variable domain, filled in from reference TRBV5-1 and TRBJ2-2, reads KAGVTQTPRYLIKTRGQQVTLSCSPISGHRSVSWYQQTPGQGLQFLFEYFSETQRNKGNFPGRFSGRQFSNSRSEMNVSTLELGDSALYLCASSPGLAGSTGELFFGEGSRLTVL.

This clonotype was seen repeatedly, ten times or more. The chain is built from TRBV10-3 and TRBJ2-5; D is perhaps TRBD1 (5 bases). There are 14 residues in the CDR3. Trimming removed 10 bases at V and 2 bases at J, with 17 bases between. CDR1 ENHRY and CDR2 SYGVKD come from the germline V gene. CDR3 protein: CATSEQGRQETQYF. CDR3 bases: TGTGCCACTTCCGAGCAGGGCCGTCAAGAGACCCAGTACTTC.

This clonotype was detected only a few times. The V gene is TRBV6-5, the J gene TRBJ1-1; D ambiguous. There are 11 residues in the CDR3. Per germline, CDR1 MNHEY and CDR2 SVGAGI. V gave up 6 bases and J gave up 11 bases, with 13 bases separating them. The CDR3 nucleotides read TGTGCCAGCAGGGGCCCTTCGGTTGCTTTCTTT. It translates to CASRGPSVAFF.

This chain joins TRBV20-1 and TRBJ1-1; D is unclear. CDR3 length: 15 amino acids. Germline V gene sequence: CDR1 DFQATT, CDR2 SNEGSKA (reference sequence). The V gene lost 0 bases and the J gene lost 2 bases, with 13 bases spanning the gap. CDR3 amino acids: CSARDLRDYNTEAFF. CDR3 nucleotides: TGCAGTGCTAGAGATCTACGAGACTATAACACTGAAGCTTTCTTT.

The rearrangement joins TRBV5-1 to TRBJ1-3; D not certain. The CDR3 has 14 residues. In germline, CDR1 is SGHRS, CDR2 YFSETQ. V was cut by 0 bases and J by 4 bases, with 8 bases left in between. The CDR3 here is CASSLDAGGNTIYF. For the CDR3, the DNA is TGCGCCAGCAGCTTGGATGCGGGAGGAAACACCATATATTTT.

Many counts were recorded for this clonotype. The CDR3 bases are TGTGCCACCAGTGATGGGTTCCAAGAGACCCAGTACTTC. It specifies CATSDGFQETQYF. The rearrangement joins TRBV24-1 to TRBJ2-5; D is unclear. With 3 bases removed from V and 1 base from J, the gap between germline ends came to 5 bases. In germline, CDR1 is KGHDR, CDR2 SFDVKD. This CDR3 comprises 13 residues.

The chain combines TRBV25-1 with TRBJ2-1; 10 bases line up with TRBD1. The germline CDR1 and CDR2 sequences are MGHDK and SYGVNS. The CDR3 is 14 amino acids. Trimming took 3 bases from V and 7 from J; bases not matched to a gene: 3. In nucleotides, the CDR3 is TGTGCCAGCAGTGATCGGGACAGGGGAAATGAGCAGTTCTTC. Protein sequence: CASSDRDRGNEQFF.

This clonotype appeared a few times. The chain has TRBV20-1 and TRBJ2-1, with TRBD2 identical over 7 bases. The CDR3 is made up of 14 amino acids. V dropped 6 bases and J dropped 5; count of bases not matched to a gene: 10. Germline V gene sequence: CDR1 DFQATT, CDR2 SNEGSKA (reference sequence). The DNA of the CDR3 is TGCAGTGCAGGTCTAGCGGCTCGAAACAATGAGCAGTTCTTC. Amino acids: CSAGLAARNNEQFF.

This clonotype was detected only a few times. The chain employs TRBV20-1 and TRBJ1-2, with 8 bases identical to TRBD1. The CDR3 covers 17 residues. Trimming took 5 bases from V and 0 from J; bases not matched to a gene: 14. The germline V gene has CDR1 DFQATT and CDR2 SNEGSKA (reference sequence). CDR3 loop: CSAPTGGAWVANYGYTF. The CDR3 DNA is TGCAGTGCTCCTACAGGGGGGGCCTGGGTGGCTAACTATGGCTACACCTTC.

This clonotype was counted once. This chain joins TRBV18 and TRBJ2-5; TRBD1 agrees at 9 bases. The CDR3 sequence is 16 residues long. J lost 2 bases, V lost 3 bases, and 7 bases had no gene match. Germline assignment: CDR1 KGHSH and CDR2 LQKENI. CDR3 sequence reads: CASSPLPGTGQETQYF. Written as DNA, the CDR3 is TGTGCCAGCTCACCGCTTCCGGGGACAGGGCAAGAGACCCAGTACTTC. Filled out from reference TRBV18 and TRBJ2-5, the complete variable domain reads NAGVMQNPRHLVRRRGQEARLRCSPMKGHSHVYWYRQLPEEGLKFMVYLQKENIIDESGMPKERFSAEFPKEGPSILRIQQVVRGDSAAYFCASSPLPGTGQETQYFGPGTRLLVL.

The V and J genes are TRBV10-3 and TRBJ2-5; unclear D gene. The CDR3 is made up of 13 amino acids. V lost 2 bases and J lost 11, with 15 bases in between. Germline V gene lookup returns CDR1 ENHRY and CDR2 SYGVKD. CDR3 region: CAISEATNNEQYF. CDR3 coding DNA: TGTGCCATCAGTGAGGCGACCAACAATGAGCAGTACTTC.